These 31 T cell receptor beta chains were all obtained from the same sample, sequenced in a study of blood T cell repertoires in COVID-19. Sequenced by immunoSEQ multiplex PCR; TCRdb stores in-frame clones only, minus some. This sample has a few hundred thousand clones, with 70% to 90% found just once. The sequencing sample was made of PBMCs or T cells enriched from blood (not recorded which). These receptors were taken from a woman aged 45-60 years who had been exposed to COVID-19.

The CDR3 spells CASAGTLNTEAFF. For the CDR3, the DNA is TGTGCCAGCGCCGGGACACTGAACACTGAAGCTTTCTTT. V usage is TRBV2 and J usage is TRBJ1-1; D is possibly TRBD1 (6 bases). V was shortened by 8 bases and J by 0 bases, with 10 bases between the two germline ends. This CDR3 has 13 residues. Germline assignment: CDR1 SNHLY and CDR2 FYNNEI.

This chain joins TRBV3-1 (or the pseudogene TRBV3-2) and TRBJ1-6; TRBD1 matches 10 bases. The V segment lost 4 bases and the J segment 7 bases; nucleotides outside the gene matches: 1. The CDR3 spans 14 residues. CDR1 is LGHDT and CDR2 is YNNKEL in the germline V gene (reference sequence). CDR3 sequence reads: CASSPTGGNSPLHF. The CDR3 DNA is TGTGCCAGCAGCCCGACAGGGGGCAATTCACCCCTCCACTTT.

As DNA, the CDR3 is TGTGCCAGCAGCGGGACCGGGACAGGGGAAACTGAAGCTTTCTTT. Translation gives CASSGTGTGETEAFF. The J gene is TRBJ1-1, the V gene TRBV5-4; TRBD1 agrees at 10 bases. V was pared by 4 bases and J by 5 bases, with 8 bases of the junction left unmatched. The germline gives CDR1 SGHNT, CDR2 YYREEE (reference sequence). This CDR3 has 15 residues.

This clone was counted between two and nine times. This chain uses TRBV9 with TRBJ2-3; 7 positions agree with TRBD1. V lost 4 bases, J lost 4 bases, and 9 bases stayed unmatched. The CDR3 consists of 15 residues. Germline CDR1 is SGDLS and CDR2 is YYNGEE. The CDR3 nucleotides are TGTGCCAGCAGCCCCTGGACAGGAACCGCAGATACGCAGTATTTT. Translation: CASSPWTGTADTQYF.

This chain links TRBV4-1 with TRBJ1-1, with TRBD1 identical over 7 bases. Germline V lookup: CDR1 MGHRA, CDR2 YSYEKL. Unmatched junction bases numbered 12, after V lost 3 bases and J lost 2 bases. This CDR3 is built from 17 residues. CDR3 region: CASSQRRRDRSNTEAFF. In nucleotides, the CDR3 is TGCGCCAGCAGCCAGCGCAGAAGGGACAGAAGTAACACTGAAGCTTTCTTT.

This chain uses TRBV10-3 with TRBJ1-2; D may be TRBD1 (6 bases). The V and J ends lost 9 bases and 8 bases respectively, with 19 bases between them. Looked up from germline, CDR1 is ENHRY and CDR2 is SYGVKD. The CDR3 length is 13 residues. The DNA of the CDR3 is TGTGCCATTCGACAGGCCTCGCCAGAAGGCTACACCTTC. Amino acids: CAIRQASPEGYTF.

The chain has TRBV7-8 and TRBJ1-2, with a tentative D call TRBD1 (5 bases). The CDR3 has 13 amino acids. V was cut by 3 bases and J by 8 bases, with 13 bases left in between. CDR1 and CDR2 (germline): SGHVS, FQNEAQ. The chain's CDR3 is CASSFQGGYGYTF. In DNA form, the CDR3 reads TGTGCCAGCAGCTTCCAGGGTGGGTACGGCTACACCTTC.

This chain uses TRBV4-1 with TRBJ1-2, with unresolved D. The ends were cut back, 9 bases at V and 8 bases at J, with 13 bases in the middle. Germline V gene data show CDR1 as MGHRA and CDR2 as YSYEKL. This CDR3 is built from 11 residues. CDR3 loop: CASSEGLGYTF. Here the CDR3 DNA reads TGCGCCAGTAGCGAGGGTCTCGGCTACACCTTC.

CDR3 region: CTGWGSRGYTF. The CDR3 coding sequence is TGCACCGGCTGGGGCTCGCGGGGCTACACCTTC. This chain uses TRBV29-1 with TRBJ1-2, with D maybe TRBD1 (5 bases). The CDR3 spans 11 residues. Germline V gene lookup returns CDR1 SQVTM and CDR2 ANQGSEA. The full variable domain, its missing parts supplied by reference TRBV29-1 and TRBJ1-2, is SAVISQKPSRDICQRGTSLTIQCQVDSQVTMMFWYRQQPGQSLTLIATANQGSEATYESGFVIDKFPISRPNLTFSTLTVSNMSPEDSSIYLCTGWGSRGYTFGSGTRLTVV.

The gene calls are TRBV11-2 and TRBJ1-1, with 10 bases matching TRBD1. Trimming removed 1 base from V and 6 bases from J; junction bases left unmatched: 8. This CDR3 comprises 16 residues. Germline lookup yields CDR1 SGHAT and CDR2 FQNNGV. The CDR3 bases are TGTGCCAGCAGCTTAGTCACGGGACAGGGGTTCTCTGAAGCTTTCTTT. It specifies CASSLVTGQGFSEAFF.

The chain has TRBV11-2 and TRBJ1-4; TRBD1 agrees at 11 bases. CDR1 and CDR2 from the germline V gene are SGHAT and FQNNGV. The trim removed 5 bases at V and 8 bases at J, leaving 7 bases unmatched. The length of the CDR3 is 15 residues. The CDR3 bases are TGTGCCAGCAGCGAGGACAGGGGGCCGGGAGAAAAACTGTTTTTT. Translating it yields CASSEDRGPGEKLFF.

The CDR3 coding sequence is TGCGCCAGCAGCGCAAAACAGGGGTCTGGGGCCAACGTCCTGACTTTC. Protein product: CASSAKQGSGANVLTF. The genes are TRBV5-1 and TRBJ2-6; 7 positions match TRBD1. Germline V gene data show CDR1 as SGHRS and CDR2 as YFSETQ. This CDR3 comprises 16 residues. V dropped 4 bases and J dropped 1; count of bases not matched to a gene: 5.

CDR3 sequence (DNA): TGTGCCAGCAGCTCCGACAGGCCGAGTTTTTCGAATGGCTACACCTTC. Protein product: CASSSDRPSFSNGYTF. The gene calls are TRBV7-2 and TRBJ1-2; TRBD1 might be the D (6 bases). Germline loops: CDR1 SGHTA, CDR2 FQGNSA. The CDR3 has 16 residues. Trimming took 4 bases from V and 6 from J, leaving 21 bases between them. The entire variable domain, with the rest obtained from reference TRBV7-2 and TRBJ1-2, is as follows: GAGVSQSPSNKVTEKGKDVELRCDPISGHTALYWYRQSLGQGLEFLIYFQGNSAPDKSGLPSDRFSAERTGGSVSTLTIQRTQQEDSAVYLCASSSDRPSFSNGYTFGSGTRLTVV.

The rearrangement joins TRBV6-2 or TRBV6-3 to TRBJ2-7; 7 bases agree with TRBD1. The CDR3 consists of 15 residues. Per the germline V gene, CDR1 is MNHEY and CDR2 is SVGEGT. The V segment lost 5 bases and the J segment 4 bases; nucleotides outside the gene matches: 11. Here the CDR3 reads CASSLVGDSRYEQYF. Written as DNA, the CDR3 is TGTGCCAGCAGTCTAGTAGGGGACAGCCGTTACGAGCAGTACTTC.

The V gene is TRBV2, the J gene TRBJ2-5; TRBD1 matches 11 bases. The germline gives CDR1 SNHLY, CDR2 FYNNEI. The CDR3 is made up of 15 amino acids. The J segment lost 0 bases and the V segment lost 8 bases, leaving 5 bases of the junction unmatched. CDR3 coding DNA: TGTGCCAGCGGACAGGGGGCGGGGAACCAAGAGACCCAGTACTTC. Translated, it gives CASGQGAGNQETQYF.

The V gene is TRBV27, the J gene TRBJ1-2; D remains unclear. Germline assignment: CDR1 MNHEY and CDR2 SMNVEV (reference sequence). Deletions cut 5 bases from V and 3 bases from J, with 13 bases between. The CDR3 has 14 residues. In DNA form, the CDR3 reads TGTGCCAGCAGTCTCAGGCCAGCCTACTATGGCTACACCTTC. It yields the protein CASSLRPAYYGYTF.

The CDR3 DNA sequence: TGTGCCAGCAGCTTCCTGGGACAGGGGGCTCATGGCTACACCTTC. Translation gives CASSFLGQGAHGYTF. The J gene is TRBJ1-2, the V gene TRBV7-8; 12 nucleotides line up with TRBD1. Germline V lookup: CDR1 SGHVS, CDR2 FQNEAQ. The CDR3 consists of 15 residues. J was trimmed by 6 bases and V by 3 bases; bases with no gene match: 5. Full variable domain (remainder filled in from reference TRBV7-8 and TRBJ1-2): GAGVSQSPRYKVAKRGQDVALRCDPISGHVSLFWYQQALGQGPEFLTYFQNEAQLDKSGLPSDRFFAERPEGSVSTLKIQRTQQEDSAVYLCASSFLGQGAHGYTFGSGTRLTVV.

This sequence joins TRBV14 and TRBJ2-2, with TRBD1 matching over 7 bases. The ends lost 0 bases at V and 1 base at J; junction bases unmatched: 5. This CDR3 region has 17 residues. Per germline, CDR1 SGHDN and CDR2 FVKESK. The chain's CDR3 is CASSQDRGTENTGELFF. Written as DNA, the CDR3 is TGTGCCAGCAGCCAAGATAGAGGGACAGAGAACACCGGGGAGCTGTTTTTT.

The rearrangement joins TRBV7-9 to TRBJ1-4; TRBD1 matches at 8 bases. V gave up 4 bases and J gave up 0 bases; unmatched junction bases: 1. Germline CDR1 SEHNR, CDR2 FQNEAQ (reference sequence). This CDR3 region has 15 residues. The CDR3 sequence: CASSSGGSTNEKLFF. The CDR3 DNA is TGTGCCAGCAGCTCAGGGGGCTCAACTAATGAAAAACTGTTTTTT.

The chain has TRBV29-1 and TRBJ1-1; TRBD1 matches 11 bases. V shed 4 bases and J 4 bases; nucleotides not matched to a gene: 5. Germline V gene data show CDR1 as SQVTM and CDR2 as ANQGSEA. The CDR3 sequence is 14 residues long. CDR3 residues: CSVASGTGGTEAFF. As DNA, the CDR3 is TGCAGCGTTGCCTCCGGGACAGGGGGCACTGAAGCTTTCTTT.

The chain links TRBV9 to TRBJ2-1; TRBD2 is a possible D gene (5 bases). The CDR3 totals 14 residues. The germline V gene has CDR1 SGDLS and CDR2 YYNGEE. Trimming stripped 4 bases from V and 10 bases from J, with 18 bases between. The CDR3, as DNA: TGTGCCAGCAGCCCTCCCGGGTCCCCGGGGGAGCAGTTCTTC. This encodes CASSPPGSPGEQFF.

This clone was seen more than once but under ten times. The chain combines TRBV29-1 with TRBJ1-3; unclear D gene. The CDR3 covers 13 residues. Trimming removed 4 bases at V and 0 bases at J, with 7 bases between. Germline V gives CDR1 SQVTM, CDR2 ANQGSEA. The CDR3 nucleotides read TGCAGCGTTGGCGACATCTCTGGAAACACCATATATTTT. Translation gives CSVGDISGNTIYF.

The CDR3 is CASSLAAGGKWEKLFF. For the CDR3, the DNA is TGTGCCAGCAGCTTAGCAGCAGGAGGGAAGTGGGAAAAACTGTTTTTT. The chain joins TRBV7-9 to TRBJ1-4; D unresolved. Trimming took 0 bases from V and 8 from J, leaving 16 bases between them. Germline V CDR1 and CDR2: SEHNR, FQNEAQ (reference sequence). This CDR3 has 16 amino acids.

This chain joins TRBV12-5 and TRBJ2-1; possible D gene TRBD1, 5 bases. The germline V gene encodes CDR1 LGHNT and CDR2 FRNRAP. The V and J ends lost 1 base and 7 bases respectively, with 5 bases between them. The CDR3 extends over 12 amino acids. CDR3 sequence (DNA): TGTGCTAGTGGTTTGGCAGGGAATGAGCAGTTCTTC. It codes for CASGLAGNEQFF.

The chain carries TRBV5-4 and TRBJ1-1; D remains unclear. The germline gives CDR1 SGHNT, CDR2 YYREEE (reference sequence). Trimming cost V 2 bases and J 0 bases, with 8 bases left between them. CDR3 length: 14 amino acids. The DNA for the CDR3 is TGTGCCAGCAGCTTTCAGATCATGAACACTGAAGCTTTCTTT. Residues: CASSFQIMNTEAFF.

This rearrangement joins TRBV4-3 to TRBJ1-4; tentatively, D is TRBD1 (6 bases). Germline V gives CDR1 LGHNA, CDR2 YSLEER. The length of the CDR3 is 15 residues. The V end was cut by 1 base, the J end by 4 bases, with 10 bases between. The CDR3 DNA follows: TGCGCCAGCAGCCAAGTACAGGGCGGTAATGAAAAACTGTTTTTT. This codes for CASSQVQGGNEKLFF.

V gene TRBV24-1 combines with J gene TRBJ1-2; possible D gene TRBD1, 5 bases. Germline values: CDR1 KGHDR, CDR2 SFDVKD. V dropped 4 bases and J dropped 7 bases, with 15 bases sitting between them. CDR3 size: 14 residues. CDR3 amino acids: CATSDPARGSGYTF. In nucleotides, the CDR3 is TGTGCCACCAGTGACCCTGCGCGGGGGAGTGGCTACACCTTC.

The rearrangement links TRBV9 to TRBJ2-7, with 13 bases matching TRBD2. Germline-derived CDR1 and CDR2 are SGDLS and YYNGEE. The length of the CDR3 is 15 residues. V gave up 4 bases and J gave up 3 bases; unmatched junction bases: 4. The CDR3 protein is CASSPWTSGGYEQYF. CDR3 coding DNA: TGTGCCAGCAGCCCTTGGACTAGCGGGGGCTACGAGCAGTACTTC.

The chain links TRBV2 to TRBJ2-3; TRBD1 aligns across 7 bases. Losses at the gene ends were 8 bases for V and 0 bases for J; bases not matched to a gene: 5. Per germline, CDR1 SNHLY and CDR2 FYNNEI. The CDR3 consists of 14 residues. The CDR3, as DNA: TGTGCCAGCCACAGGGGTACTAGCACAGATACGCAGTATTTT. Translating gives CASHRGTSTDTQYF.

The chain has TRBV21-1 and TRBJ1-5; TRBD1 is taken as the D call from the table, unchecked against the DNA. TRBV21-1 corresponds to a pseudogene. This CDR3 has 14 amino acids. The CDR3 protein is CASSKEGGDQPQHF. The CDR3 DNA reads TGTGCCAGCAGCAAAGAAGGGGGAGATCAGCCCCAGCATTTT.

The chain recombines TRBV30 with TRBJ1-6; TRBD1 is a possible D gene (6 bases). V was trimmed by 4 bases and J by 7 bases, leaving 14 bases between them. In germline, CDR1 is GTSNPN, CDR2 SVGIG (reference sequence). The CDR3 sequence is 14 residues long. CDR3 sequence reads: CAWKFRGLNSPLHF. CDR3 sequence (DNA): TGTGCCTGGAAGTTCAGGGGCTTGAATTCACCCCTCCACTTT.